One and the same sample provided the 25 T cell receptor beta chains below, sequenced in a study of blood T cells in healthy people across ages (dated by TCRdb to about 2015). To prepare the library, 5' RACE was applied. Sequencing took place on an Illumina HiSeq 2500. A second about 7 to 11 cycle PCR used a sample-barcoded 5' primer and a J-beta primer mix. TCRdb redid the processing of the public reads, applying fastp at Q25 and MiXCR, and retained in-frame beta chains. Rows with a matching CDR3 protein are joined into one entry that keeps the most common DNA and genes. Present in this sample are hundreds of thousands of distinct CDR3 sequences, about 26% of which were seen just once. The ten most abundant clones make up over 3.5% of the sample. This sample was also put to use in a study of T cells of mothers and their children.

Sequencing was performed on blood. These receptors all come from a boy between 2 and 10 years old in good health.

This clonotype was seen a few times. The chain joins TRBV4-1 to TRBJ1-4; no reliable D call. V was pared by 1 base and J by 7 bases, with 16 bases between. CDR3 size: 16 residues. Germline assignment: CDR1 MGHRA and CDR2 YSYEKL. The CDR3 spells CASSQVGWKRGEKLFF. CDR3 DNA: TGCGCCAGCAGCCAAGTTGGTTGGAAAAGAGGTGAAAAACTGTTTTTT.

There are a few counts of this clonotype. The chain carries TRBV27 and TRBJ2-4; possibly TRBD2 for D (6 bases). This CDR3 comprises 16 residues. Per germline, CDR1 MNHEY and CDR2 SMNVEV (reference sequence). V was clipped by 2 bases and J by 1 base, with 12 bases between them. CDR3 region: CASSLQRGAAKNIQYF. The CDR3 DNA sequence: TGTGCCAGCAGTTTACAACGCGGGGCTGCCAAAAACATTCAGTACTTC.

This clonotype has more than one count but fewer than ten. V is TRBV3-1 and J is TRBJ2-5; 8 bases are a match to TRBD1. Germline assignment: CDR1 LGHDT and CDR2 YNNKEL (reference sequence). J was trimmed by 3 bases and V by 2 bases; bases with no gene match: 14. CDR3 length equals 18 residues. The CDR3 DNA sequence: TGTGCCAGCAGCCAATATCTCTTGTGGGGACAGGTAAAAGAGACCCAGTACTTC. It codes for CASSQYLLWGQVKETQYF.

This clonotype was detected only a few times. The V call is TRBV5-5, the J call TRBJ2-1; D not resolved. Gene TRBJ2-7 matches the end of the DNA better, so the J call may be wrong. The CDR3 covers 16 residues. CDR1 and CDR2 (germline): SGHKS, YYEKEE (reference sequence). The CDR3 reads CASSRISPTRSYEQYF. The CDR3, as DNA: TGTGCCAGCAGCCGGATCTCACCGACACGCTCCTACGAGCAGTACTTC.

This clonotype was counted a few times. The chain uses TRBV29-1 and TRBJ1-1; unclear D gene. Germline assignment: CDR1 SQVTM and CDR2 ANQGSEA. The CDR3 is 11 amino acids. The V gene lost 4 bases and the J gene lost 5 bases, with 8 bases spanning the gap. CDR3 sequence reads: CSVGPPTEAFF. DNA of the CDR3: TGCAGCGTTGGGCCACCAACTGAAGCTTTCTTT.

This clonotype appeared once. An end of the junction does not agree with germline; a read error may underlie this. The chain employs TRBV20-1 and TRBJ2-2, with 12 bases fitting TRBD2. Germline CDR1 and CDR2: DFQATT and SNEGSKA (reference sequence). There are 16 residues in the CDR3. CDR3 sequence reads: CSARASGRANTAELFF. The CDR3 DNA is TGCAGTGCTAGGGCTAGCGGGAGGGCGAACACCGCGGAGCTGTTTTTT.

This clonotype was picked up a small number of times. This rearrangement joins TRBV13 to TRBJ2-1; 13 bases map to TRBD2. Per germline, CDR1 PRHDT and CDR2 FYEKMQ (reference sequence). The trim removed 4 bases at V and 6 bases at J, leaving 6 bases unmatched. The CDR3 is 16 amino acids. The CDR3 spells CASSYAGLAGVNEQFF. As DNA, the CDR3 is TGTGCCAGCAGCTACGCCGGACTAGCGGGGGTCAATGAGCAGTTCTTC. Combining the CDR3 with reference TRBV13 and TRBJ2-1 gives the whole variable domain AAGVIQSPRHLIKEKRETATLKCYPIPRHDTVYWYQQGPGQDPQFLISFYEKMQSDKGSIPDRFSAQQFSDYHSELNMSSLELGDSALYFCASSYAGLAGVNEQFFGPGTRLTVL.

V usage is TRBV18 and J usage is TRBJ2-5; D remains unclear. The DNA end lines up better with TRBJ2-1; the J call may be wrong. The CDR3 consists of 15 residues. CDR1 KGHSH and CDR2 LQKENI come from the germline V gene. This chain's CDR3 is CASSPSPRASNEQFF. CDR3 sequence (DNA): TGTGCCAGCTCACCTAGCCCTCGGGCTTCCAATGAGCAGTTCTTC.

In this sample, this clonotype turned up a few times. This chain links TRBV6-6 with TRBJ1-2; D unclear. From germline, CDR1 is MNHNY and CDR2 SVGAGI (reference sequence). The CDR3 sequence is 15 residues long. Between the trimmed V and J ends, which lost 6 bases and 2 bases, there was a span of 16 bases. The CDR3 protein is CASSPTREDNYGYTF. The CDR3 nucleotides read TGTGCCAGCAGCCCCACGCGGGAAGACAACTATGGCTACACCTTC.

This clonotype showed up many times. V and J are TRBV27 and TRBJ2-1, with D possibly matching TRBD1 (5 bases). The CDR3 has 14 residues. Trimming took 5 bases from V and 1 from J, leaving 9 bases between them. CDR1 is MNHEY, CDR2 SMNVEV, per germline (reference sequence). The CDR3 region is CASSVRVSYNEQFF. The CDR3 nucleotides read TGTGCCAGCAGTGTCAGGGTATCCTACAATGAGCAGTTCTTC.

The chain uses TRBV12-3 or TRBV12-4 and TRBJ1-1; TRBD1 agrees at 7 bases. The CDR3 contains 12 residues. V lost 6 bases and J lost 11; bases outside the gene matches: 9. CDR3 nucleotide sequence: TGTGCCAGCAGAAGGGACAGTTATTCGGCTTTCTTT. Its protein product is CASRRDSYSAFF.

The genes are TRBV20-1 and TRBJ2-5; perhaps TRBD1 as D (5 bases). Germline V gene lookup returns CDR1 DFQATT and CDR2 SNEGSKA (reference sequence). V dropped 7 bases and J dropped 0 bases, with 9 bases sitting between them. The CDR3 extends over 12 amino acids. The CDR3 region has the DNA TGCAGTGTCAGGGTCTACCAAGAGACCCAGTACTTC. Amino acids: CSVRVYQETQYF.

This chain links TRBV7-9 with TRBJ1-2; D unclear. This CDR3 contains 13 residues. Trimming cost V 8 bases and J 0 bases, with 10 bases left between them. Per the germline V gene, CDR1 is SEHNR and CDR2 is FQNEAQ (reference sequence). DNA for the CDR3: TGTGCCAGCGTATCTCCAGCTAACTATGGCTACACCTTC. The encoded protein is CASVSPANYGYTF. Full variable domain (rest looked up from reference TRBV7-9 and TRBJ1-2): DTGVSQNPRHKITKRGQNVTFRCDPISEHNRLYWYRQTLGQGPEFLTYFQNEAQLEKSRLLSDRFSAERPKGSFSTLEIQRTEQGDSAMYLCASVSPANYGYTFGSGTRLTVV.

This sequence joins TRBV28 and TRBJ2-1; TRBD1 agrees at 10 bases. Matching the DNA end better, TRBJ2-7 makes the J call doubtful. Germline V gives CDR1 MDHEN, CDR2 SYDVKM. CDR3 length: 11 amino acids. The chain's CDR3 is CETGTGDEQYF. CDR3 sequence (DNA): TGTGAAACCGGGACAGGGGACGAGCAGTACTTC.

This clonotype has only a few counts. This chain connects TRBV9 to TRBJ2-1; D call uncertain. The CDR3 contains 15 residues. The V end lost 0 bases, the J end lost 0 bases, and 7 bases lay between the germline ends. Germline loops: CDR1 SGDLS, CDR2 YYNGEE. CDR3 sequence: CASSVEGNSYNEQFF. The CDR3 DNA sequence: TGTGCCAGCAGCGTAGAGGGAAACTCCTACAATGAGCAGTTCTTC.

The gene calls are TRBV20-1 and TRBJ1-5; 7 nucleotides align to TRBD1. This CDR3 spans 17 amino acids. Trimming took 6 bases from V and 1 from J; bases not matched to a gene: 15. Germline V gene sequence: CDR1 DFQATT, CDR2 SNEGSKA (reference sequence). CDR3 residues: CSARGRGGILSNQPQHF. CDR3 in DNA: TGCAGTGCGAGGGGCAGGGGGGGCATATTGAGCAATCAGCCCCAGCATTTT.

There are a few counts of this clonotype. CDR3 amino acids: CASSFERPLPNYGYTF. In DNA, the CDR3 is TGTGCCAGCAGTTTCGAGCGACCGCTTCCTAACTATGGCTACACCTTC. The rearrangement joins TRBV12-3 or TRBV12-4 to TRBJ1-2; D unresolved. Trimming removed 3 bases from V and 0 bases from J, with 14 bases in between. CDR3 length equals 16 residues.

In regard to this clonotype: The junction does not match germline at one end; this may be a read error. This sequence joins TRBV27 and TRBJ1-4, with D unclear. CDR3 size: 13 residues. Looked up from germline, CDR1 is MNHEY and CDR2 is SMNVEV (reference sequence). Here the CDR3 reads CVSKNISNEKLFF. CDR3 sequence (DNA): TGTGTCAGCAAAAACATCTCTAATGAAAAACTGTTTTTT.

The chain couples TRBV29-1 to TRBJ2-1; 15 nucleotides align to TRBD2. Germline V gene sequence: CDR1 SQVTM, CDR2 ANQGSEA. The CDR3 has 20 residues. The trim removed 2 bases at V and 6 bases at J, leaving 17 bases unmatched. DNA for the CDR3: TGCAGCGTTGAATGGCAGGGACTAGCGGGAGGACCAAGGGTTCTCAATGAGCAGTTCTTC. Its protein product is CSVEWQGLAGGPRVLNEQFF.

This clonotype was seen a few times. The chain links TRBV6-5 to TRBJ2-1, with 15 bases aligning to TRBD2. The V gene end was trimmed by 2 bases and the J gene end by 2 bases; junction bases not matched to a gene: 4. The CDR3 contains 18 residues. Germline-derived CDR1 and CDR2 are MNHEY and SVGAGI. This CDR3 is CASSYGTSGRTPYNEQFF. The CDR3 DNA sequence: TGTGCCAGCAGTTACGGGACTAGCGGGAGGACGCCCTACAATGAGCAGTTCTTC.

This clonotype was observed a handful of times. The CDR3 sequence: CSVWDRESNTEAFF. The CDR3 bases are TGCAGCGTCTGGGACAGGGAATCGAACACTGAAGCTTTCTTT. The rearrangement joins TRBV29-1 to TRBJ1-1, with 9 bases fitting TRBD1. CDR3 size: 14 residues. Trimming cost V 6 bases and J 1 base; bases outside gene matches: 6. Per the germline V gene, CDR1 is SQVTM and CDR2 is ANQGSEA.

This clonotype was recorded a few times. As the CDR3 is not closed by the conserved phenylalanine or tryptophan, this likely results from a read error. This chain uses TRBV15 with TRBJ1-1; TRBD1 matches 9 bases. V was pared by 0 bases and J by 9 bases, with 14 bases of the junction left unmatched. Germline lookup yields CDR1 LNHNV and CDR2 YYDKDF (reference sequence). This CDR3 region has 17 residues. The CDR3 loop is CATSRDRGTGRIAQAFS. CDR3 nucleotides: TGTGCCACCAGCAGAGATCGTGGGACAGGGAGAATTGCGCAAGCTTTCTCT.

The gene calls are TRBV10-3 and TRBJ2-1; D gene uncertain. Trimming removed 7 bases at V and 5 bases at J, with 12 bases between. CDR1 is ENHRY and CDR2 is SYGVKD in the germline V gene. The CDR3 runs to 13 residues. The DNA for the CDR3 is TGTGCCATCACCGAGATCTGGGACAATGAGCAGTTCTTC. It encodes CAITEIWDNEQFF.

This clonotype was recorded many times. The chain combines TRBV9 with TRBJ1-2, with D possibly being TRBD1 (6 bases). V lost 4 bases, J lost 5 bases, and 9 bases lay in between. Germline V gives CDR1 SGDLS, CDR2 YYNGEE. CDR3 length: 12 amino acids. CDR3 region: CASSLQGYGYTF. CDR3 nucleotide sequence: TGTGCCAGCAGCTTACAGGGTTATGGCTACACCTTC. The whole variable domain, filled in from reference TRBV9 and TRBJ1-2, reads DSGVTQTPKHLITATGQRVTLRCSPRSGDLSVYWYQQSLDQGLQFLIQYYNGEERAKGNILERFSAQQFPDLHSELNLSSLELGDSALYFCASSLQGYGYTFGSGTRLTVV.

This clonotype was counted a few times. Because the CDR3 is missing its conserved closing phenylalanine or tryptophan, this is likely a read error. V usage is TRBV12-3 or TRBV12-4 and J usage is TRBJ1-1; no definite D call. CDR3 length: 14 amino acids. The V and J ends lost 3 bases and 1 base respectively, with 9 bases between them. Written as DNA, the CDR3 is TGTGCCAGCAGTTTTGGAGGCCCGAACACTGAAGCTTTCTCT. It specifies CASSFGGPNTEAFS.